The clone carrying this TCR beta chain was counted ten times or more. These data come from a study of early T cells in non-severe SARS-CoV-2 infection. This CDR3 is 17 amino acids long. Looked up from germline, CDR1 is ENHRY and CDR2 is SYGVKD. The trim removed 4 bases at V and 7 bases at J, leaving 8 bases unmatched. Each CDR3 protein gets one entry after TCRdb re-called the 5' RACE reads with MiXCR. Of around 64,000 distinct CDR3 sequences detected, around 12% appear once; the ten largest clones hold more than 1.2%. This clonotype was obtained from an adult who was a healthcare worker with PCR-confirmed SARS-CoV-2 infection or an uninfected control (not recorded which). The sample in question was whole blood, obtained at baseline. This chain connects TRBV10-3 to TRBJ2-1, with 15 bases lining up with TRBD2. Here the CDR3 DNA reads TGTGCCATCAGTGCTTCCACGGGACTAGCGGGGGGAAATGAGCAGTTCTTC. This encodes CAISASTGLAGGNEQFF.